The sequence of this TCR beta chain was determined in a study of blood T cell repertoires in COVID-19. Authors' analysis steps: Cell counts per sample came from amplifying reference gene primers. TCRdb keeps only in-frame clones here, not all; method: immunoSEQ multiplex PCR. The V and J calls and clone size are taken from that table; D and trimming were inferred from the DNA. The sample holds about 370,000 clones, more than 70% seen once. Seattle researchers signed up patients amid active infection and tracked them longitudinally. The CDR3 sequence is 12 residues long. Germline lookup yields CDR1 SNHLY and CDR2 FYNNEI. V lost 5 bases to trimming and J lost 3 bases, with 4 bases between them.

Sequencing was done on a sample of peripheral blood. The rearrangement joins TRBV2 to TRBJ2-2; D is unresolved. The sequence was collected from a woman aged 25-40 years with COVID-19, enrolled during active disease. The CDR3 region is CASSPYTGELFF. For the CDR3, the DNA is TGTGCCAGCAGTCCTTACACCGGGGAGCTGTTTTTT.